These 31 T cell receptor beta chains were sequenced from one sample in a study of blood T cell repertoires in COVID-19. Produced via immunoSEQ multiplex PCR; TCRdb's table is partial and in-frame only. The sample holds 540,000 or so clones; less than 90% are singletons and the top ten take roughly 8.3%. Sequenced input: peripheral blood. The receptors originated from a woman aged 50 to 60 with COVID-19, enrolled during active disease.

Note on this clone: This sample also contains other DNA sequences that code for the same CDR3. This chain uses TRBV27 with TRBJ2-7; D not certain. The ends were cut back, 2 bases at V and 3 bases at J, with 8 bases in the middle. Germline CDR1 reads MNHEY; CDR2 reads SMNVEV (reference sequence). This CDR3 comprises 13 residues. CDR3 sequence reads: CASSLVASYEQYF. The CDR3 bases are TGTGCCAGCAGTTTAGTGGCAAGCTACGAGCAGTACTTC.

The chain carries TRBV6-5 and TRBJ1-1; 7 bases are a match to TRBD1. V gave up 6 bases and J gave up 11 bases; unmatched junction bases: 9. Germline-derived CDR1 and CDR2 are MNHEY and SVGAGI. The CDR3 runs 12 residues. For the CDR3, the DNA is TGTGCCAGCAGGAGAACAGGGGCGGGGGCTTTCTTT. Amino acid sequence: CASRRTGAGAFF.

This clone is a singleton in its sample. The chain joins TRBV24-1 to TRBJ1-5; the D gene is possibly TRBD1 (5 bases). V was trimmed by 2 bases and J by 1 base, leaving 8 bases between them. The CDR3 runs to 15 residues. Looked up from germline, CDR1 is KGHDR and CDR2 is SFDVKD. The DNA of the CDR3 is TGTGCCACCAGTGATTCGAGACAGAGCAATCAGCCCCAGCATTTT. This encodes CATSDSRQSNQPQHF.

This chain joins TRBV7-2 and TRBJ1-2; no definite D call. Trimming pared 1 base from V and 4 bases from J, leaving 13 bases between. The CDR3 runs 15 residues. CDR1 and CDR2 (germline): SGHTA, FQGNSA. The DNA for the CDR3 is TGTGCCAGCAGCTTAGTGACGGCCGCGGCCTATGGCTACACCTTC. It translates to CASSLVTAAAYGYTF.

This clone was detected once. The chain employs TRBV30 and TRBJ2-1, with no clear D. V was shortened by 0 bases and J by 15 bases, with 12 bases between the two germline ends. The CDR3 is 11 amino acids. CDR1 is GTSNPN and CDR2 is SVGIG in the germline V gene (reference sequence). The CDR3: CAWSVLRASFF. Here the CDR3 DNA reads TGTGCCTGGAGTGTACTCAGAGCGTCGTTCTTC.

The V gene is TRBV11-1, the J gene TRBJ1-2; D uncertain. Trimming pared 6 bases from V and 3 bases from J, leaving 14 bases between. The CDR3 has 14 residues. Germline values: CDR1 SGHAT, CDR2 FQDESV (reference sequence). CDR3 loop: CASRPSGSYYGYTF. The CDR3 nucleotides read TGTGCCAGCAGACCTTCCGGTTCCTACTATGGCTACACCTTC.

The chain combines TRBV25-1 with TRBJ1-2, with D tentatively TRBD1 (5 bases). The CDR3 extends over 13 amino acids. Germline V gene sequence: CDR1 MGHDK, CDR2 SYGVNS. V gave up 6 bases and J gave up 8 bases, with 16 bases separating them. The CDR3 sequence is CASSLREGYGYTF. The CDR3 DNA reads TGTGCCAGCAGCCTAAGGGAGGGGTACGGCTACACCTTC.

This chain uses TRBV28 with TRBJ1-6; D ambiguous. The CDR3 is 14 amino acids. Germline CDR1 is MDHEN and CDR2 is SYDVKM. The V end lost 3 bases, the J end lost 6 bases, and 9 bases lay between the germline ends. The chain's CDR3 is CASSLARINSPLHF. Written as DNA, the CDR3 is TGTGCCAGCAGTTTGGCGCGGATTAATTCACCCCTCCACTTT.

The CDR3 region is CASFSGGNQPQHF. In nucleotides, the CDR3 is TGTGCCAGCTTCTCAGGGGGAAATCAGCCCCAGCATTTT. The rearrangement links TRBV18 to TRBJ1-5; 7 positions agree with TRBD1. Germline-derived CDR1 and CDR2 are KGHSH and LQKENI. The CDR3 covers 13 residues. V lost 7 bases to trimming and J lost 4 bases; unmatched junction nucleotides: 4.

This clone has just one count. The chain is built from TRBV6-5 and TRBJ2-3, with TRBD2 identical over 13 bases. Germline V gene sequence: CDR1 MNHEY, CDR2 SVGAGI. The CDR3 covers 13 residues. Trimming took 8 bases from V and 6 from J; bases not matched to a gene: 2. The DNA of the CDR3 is TGTGCCAGCGGGACTAGCGGGGTGGATACGCAGTATTTT. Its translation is CASGTSGVDTQYF.

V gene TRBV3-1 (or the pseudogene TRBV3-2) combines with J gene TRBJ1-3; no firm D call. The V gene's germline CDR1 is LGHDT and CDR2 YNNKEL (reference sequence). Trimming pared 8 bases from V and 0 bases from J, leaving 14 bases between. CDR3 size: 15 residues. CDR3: CASGGLLNSGNTIYF. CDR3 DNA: TGTGCCAGCGGCGGGTTGCTTAACTCTGGAAACACCATATATTTT.

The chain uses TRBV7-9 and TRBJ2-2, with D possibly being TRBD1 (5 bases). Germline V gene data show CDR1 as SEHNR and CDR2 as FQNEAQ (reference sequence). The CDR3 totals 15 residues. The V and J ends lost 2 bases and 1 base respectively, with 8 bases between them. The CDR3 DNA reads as TGTGCCAGCAGCTTATGGCAGGGGAACACCGGGGAGCTGTTTTTT. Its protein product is CASSLWQGNTGELFF.

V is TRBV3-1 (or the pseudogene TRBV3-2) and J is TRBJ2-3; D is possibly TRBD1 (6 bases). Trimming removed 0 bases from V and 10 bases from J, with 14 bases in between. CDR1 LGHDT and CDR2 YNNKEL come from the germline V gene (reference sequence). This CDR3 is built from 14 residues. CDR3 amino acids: CASSQDRVRGAQYF. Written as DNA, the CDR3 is TGTGCCAGCAGCCAAGATCGGGTCAGGGGTGCGCAGTATTTT.

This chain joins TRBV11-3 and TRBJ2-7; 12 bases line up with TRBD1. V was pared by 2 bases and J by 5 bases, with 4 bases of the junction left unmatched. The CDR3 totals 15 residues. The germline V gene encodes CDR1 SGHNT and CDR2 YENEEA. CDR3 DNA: TGTGCCAGCAGCTTATCCGGGACAGGGGGCGACGAGCAGTACTTC. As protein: CASSLSGTGGDEQYF.

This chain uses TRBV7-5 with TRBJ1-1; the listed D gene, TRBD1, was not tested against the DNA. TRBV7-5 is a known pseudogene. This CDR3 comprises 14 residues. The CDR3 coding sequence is TGTGCCAGAAGCCATTTGACAGGGAACACTGAAGCTTTCTTT. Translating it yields CARSHLTGNTEAFF.

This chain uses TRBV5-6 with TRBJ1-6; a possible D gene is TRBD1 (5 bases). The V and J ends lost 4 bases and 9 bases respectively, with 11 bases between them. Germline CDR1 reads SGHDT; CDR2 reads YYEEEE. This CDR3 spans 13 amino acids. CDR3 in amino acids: CASSQGRGSPLHF. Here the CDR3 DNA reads TGTGCCAGCAGCCAGGGAAGGGGTTCACCCCTCCACTTT.

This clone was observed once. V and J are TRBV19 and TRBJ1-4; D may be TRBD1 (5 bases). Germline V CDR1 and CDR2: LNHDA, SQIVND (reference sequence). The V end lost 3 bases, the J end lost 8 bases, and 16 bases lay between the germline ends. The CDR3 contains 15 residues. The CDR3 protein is CASSIHRNRREKLFF. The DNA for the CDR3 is TGTGCCAGTAGTATCCACAGGAATCGGCGCGAAAAACTGTTTTTT. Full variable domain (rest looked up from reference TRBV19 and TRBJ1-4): DGGITQSPKYLFRKEGQNVTLSCEQNLNHDAMYWYRQDPGQGLRLIYYSQIVNDFQKGDIAEGYSVSREKKESFPLTVTSAQKNPTAFYLCASSIHRNRREKLFFGSGTQLSVL.

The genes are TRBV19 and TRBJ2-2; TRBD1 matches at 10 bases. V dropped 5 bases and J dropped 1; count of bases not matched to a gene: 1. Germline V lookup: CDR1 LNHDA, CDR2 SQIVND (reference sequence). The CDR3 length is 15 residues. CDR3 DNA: TGTGCCAGTAGTCGGACAGGGGGGAACACCGGGGAGCTGTTTTTT. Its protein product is CASSRTGGNTGELFF.

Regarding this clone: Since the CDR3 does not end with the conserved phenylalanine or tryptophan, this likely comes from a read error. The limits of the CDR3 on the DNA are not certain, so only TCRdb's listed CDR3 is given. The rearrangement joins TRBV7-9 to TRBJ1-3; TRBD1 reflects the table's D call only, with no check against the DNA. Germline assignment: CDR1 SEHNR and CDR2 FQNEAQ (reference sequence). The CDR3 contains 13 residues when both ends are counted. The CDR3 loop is CASSRHEGQGIIL.

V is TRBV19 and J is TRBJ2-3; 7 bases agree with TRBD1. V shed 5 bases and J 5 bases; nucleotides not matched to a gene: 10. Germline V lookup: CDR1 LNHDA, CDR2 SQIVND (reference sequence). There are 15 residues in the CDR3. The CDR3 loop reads CASSHEGAKVDTQYF. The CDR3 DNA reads TGTGCCAGTAGTCACGAGGGGGCAAAGGTAGATACGCAGTATTTT.

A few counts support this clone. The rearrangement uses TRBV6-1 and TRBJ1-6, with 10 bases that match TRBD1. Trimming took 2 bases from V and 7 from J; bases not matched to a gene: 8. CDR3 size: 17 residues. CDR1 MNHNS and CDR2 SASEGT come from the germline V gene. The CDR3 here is CASSESRTGGYNSPLHF. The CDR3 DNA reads TGTGCCAGCAGTGAATCACGGACAGGGGGTTACAATTCACCCCTCCACTTT.

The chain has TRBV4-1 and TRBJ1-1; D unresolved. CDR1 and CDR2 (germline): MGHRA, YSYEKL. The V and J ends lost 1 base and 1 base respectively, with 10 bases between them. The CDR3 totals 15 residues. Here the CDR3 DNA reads TGCGCCAGCAGCCAAGTAGCCAATCGGAACACTGAAGCTTTCTTT. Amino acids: CASSQVANRNTEAFF.

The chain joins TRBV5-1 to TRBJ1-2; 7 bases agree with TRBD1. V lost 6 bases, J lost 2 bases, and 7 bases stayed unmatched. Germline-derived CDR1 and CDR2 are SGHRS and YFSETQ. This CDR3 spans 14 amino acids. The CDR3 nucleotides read TGCGCCAGCACCGACTTACAGGGGAACTATGGCTACACCTTC. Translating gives CASTDLQGNYGYTF.

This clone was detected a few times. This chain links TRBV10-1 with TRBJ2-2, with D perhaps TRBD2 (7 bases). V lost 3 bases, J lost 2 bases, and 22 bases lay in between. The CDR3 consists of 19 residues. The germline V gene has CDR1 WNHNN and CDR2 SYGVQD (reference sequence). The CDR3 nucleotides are TGCGCCAGCAGTGACCCCGCCGGGGGGCGCGGGGTAAACACCGGGGAGCTGTTTTTT. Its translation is CASSDPAGGRGVNTGELFF.

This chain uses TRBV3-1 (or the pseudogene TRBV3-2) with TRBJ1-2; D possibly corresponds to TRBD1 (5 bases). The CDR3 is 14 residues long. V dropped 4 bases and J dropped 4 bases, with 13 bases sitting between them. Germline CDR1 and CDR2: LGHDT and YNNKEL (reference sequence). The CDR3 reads CASSPGRGSYGYTF. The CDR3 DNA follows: TGTGCCAGCAGCCCCGGAAGGGGTAGCTATGGCTACACCTTC.

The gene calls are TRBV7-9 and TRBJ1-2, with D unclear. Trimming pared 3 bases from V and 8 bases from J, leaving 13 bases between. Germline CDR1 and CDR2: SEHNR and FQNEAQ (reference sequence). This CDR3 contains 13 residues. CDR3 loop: CASSFGISEGYTF. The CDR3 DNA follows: TGTGCCAGCAGCTTCGGGATTTCGGAGGGCTACACCTTC. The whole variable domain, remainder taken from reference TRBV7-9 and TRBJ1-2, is DTGVSQNPRHKITKRGQNVTFRCDPISEHNRLYWYRQTLGQGPEFLTYFQNEAQLEKSRLLSDRFSAERPKGSFSTLEIQRTEQGDSAMYLCASSFGISEGYTFGSGTRLTVV.

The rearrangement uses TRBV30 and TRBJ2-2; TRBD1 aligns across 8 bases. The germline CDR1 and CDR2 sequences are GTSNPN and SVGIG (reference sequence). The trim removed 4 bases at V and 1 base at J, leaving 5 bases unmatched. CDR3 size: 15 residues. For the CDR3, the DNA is TGTGCCTGGAAGGTTGGGACAGGGAACACCGGGGAGCTGTTTTTT. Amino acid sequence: CAWKVGTGNTGELFF.

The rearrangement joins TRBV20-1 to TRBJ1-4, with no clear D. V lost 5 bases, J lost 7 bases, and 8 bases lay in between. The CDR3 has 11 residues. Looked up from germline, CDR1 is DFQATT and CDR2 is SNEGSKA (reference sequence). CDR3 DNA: TGCAGTGCTCGAAGAGGTGAAAAACTGTTTTTT. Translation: CSARRGEKLFF.

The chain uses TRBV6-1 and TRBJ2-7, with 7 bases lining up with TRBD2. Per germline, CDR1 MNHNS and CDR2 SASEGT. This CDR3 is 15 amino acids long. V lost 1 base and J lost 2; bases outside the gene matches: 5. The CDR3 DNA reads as TGTGCCAGCAGTGAAGGGCCTCGGGGGGCCTACGAGCAGTACTTC. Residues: CASSEGPRGAYEQYF.

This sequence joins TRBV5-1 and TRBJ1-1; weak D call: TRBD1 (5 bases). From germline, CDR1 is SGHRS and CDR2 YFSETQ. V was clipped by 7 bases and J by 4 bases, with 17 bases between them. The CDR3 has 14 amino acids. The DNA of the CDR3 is TGCGCCAGCCTCCCCGACCCCGGGGGCACTGAAGCTTTCTTT. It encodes CASLPDPGGTEAFF.

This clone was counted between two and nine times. CDR3 DNA sequence: TGTGCCAGCAGCTTAGTGGCCGGGTGGCCCCAGCATTTT. Its protein is CASSLVAGWPQHF. The chain links TRBV7-9 to TRBJ1-5, with D uncertain. Germline values: CDR1 SEHNR, CDR2 FQNEAQ (reference sequence). The V end lost 1 base, the J end lost 9 bases, and 10 bases lay between the germline ends. The CDR3 length is 13 residues.